This TCR beta chain was sequenced during a study of T cell responses to AZD1222 COVID-19 vaccine. The protocol was immunoSEQ multiplex PCR, while the TCRdb copy is restricted to in-frame clones and leaves out a portion. The data hold approximately 150,000 clones, with about 90% observed a single time. Germline V gives CDR1 SGHRS, CDR2 YFSETQ. The CDR3 runs to 18 residues. Germline trimming cut 3 bases from V and 4 bases from J; bases unmatched to any gene: 13. The specimen was peripheral blood, collected 28 days after the second AZD1222 dose. This receptor was obtained from an adult who received the AZD1222 COVID-19 vaccine. The rearrangement uses TRBV5-1 and TRBJ1-2; TRBD1 matches at 12 bases. The CDR3 protein is CASSWGAGTGGLSYGYTF. The CDR3 DNA reads TGCGCCAGCAGCTGGGGGGCCGGGACAGGGGGCTTGAGCTATGGCTACACCTTC.